The entry that follows covers one T cell receptor (beta chain) sequence. The table came from immunoSEQ multiplex PCR; TCRdb's copy has only in-frame clones and leaves some out. The sample consists of tens of thousands of clones, roughly 84% of them appearing once. These data belong to a study of OX40 agonist ivuxolimab in advanced cancers. Study context: Partial responses were observed in three patients, of whom one had hepatocellular carcinoma and two had cutaneous melanoma.

The CDR3 is 14 residues long. Germline V gene lookup returns CDR1 SGHAT and CDR2 FQNNGV. V lost 1 base, J lost 1 base, and 7 bases lay in between. The chain is built from TRBV11-2 and TRBJ1-2; no clear D gene. This TCR was recovered from an adult with an advanced solid tumor such as melanoma, head and neck, liver or kidney cancer. This specimen was CD4+ or CD8+ T cells sorted from blood, taken in a trial of the OX40 agonist ivuxolimab. CDR3 amino acids: CASSLGPFNYGYTF. CDR3 sequence (DNA): TGTGCCAGCAGCTTAGGTCCCTTTAACTATGGCTACACCTTC.